These 26 T cell receptor beta chains came from one sample sequenced in a study of cytomegalovirus exposure and HLA in healthy donors. PCR was performed using 60 Vbeta and 13 Jbeta primers. The assay was immunoSEQ multiplex PCR, and TCRdb's table has in-frame clones only and misses some. The sample records 150,000 to 200,000 clones, 65% to 85% being singletons. The sequenced sample was PBMCs. These receptors were obtained from a woman aged 25 to 45 in good health and CMV-seropositive.

The rearrangement links TRBV5-4 to TRBJ1-1; tentatively, D is TRBD1 (6 bases). CDR3 length equals 16 residues. Trimming took off 0 bases at V and 2 bases at J, with 14 bases between the two ends. Germline V gives CDR1 SGHNT, CDR2 YYREEE (reference sequence). The CDR3 sequence: CASSLGGTNINTEAFF. The CDR3 DNA reads TGTGCCAGCAGCTTGGGGGGGACAAATATCAACACTGAAGCTTTCTTT. Variable domain in full (rest from reference TRBV5-4 and TRBJ1-1): ETGVTQSPTHLIKTRGQQVTLRCSSQSGHNTVSWYQQALGQGPQFIFQYYREEENGRGNFPPRFSGLQFPNYSSELNVNALELDDSALYLCASSLGGTNINTEAFFGQGTRLTVV.

V gene TRBV6-6 combines with J gene TRBJ2-3; 9 nucleotides line up with TRBD1. Per germline, CDR1 MNHNY and CDR2 SVGAGI (reference sequence). Trimming took 7 bases from V and 3 from J; bases not matched to a gene: 5. CDR3 length: 14 amino acids. The CDR3 protein is CASIQDRGTDTQYF. Here the CDR3 DNA reads TGTGCCAGCATTCAGGACAGGGGTACAGATACGCAGTATTTT.

This clone was detected only a few times. The CDR3 here is CASSNMPTRGYTF. The CDR3 DNA reads TGTGCCAGCAGCAATATGCCGACGAGGGGCTACACCTTC. The chain has TRBV9 and TRBJ1-2; no definite D call. V was shortened by 4 bases and J by 8 bases, with 15 bases between the two germline ends. The CDR3 is 13 amino acids. CDR1 and CDR2 from the germline V gene are SGDLS and YYNGEE.

The rearrangement joins TRBV15 to TRBJ1-2, with a weak D call TRBD1 (6 bases). The germline V gene has CDR1 LNHNV and CDR2 YYDKDF (reference sequence). Trimming took 1 base from V and 4 from J, leaving 10 bases between them. The CDR3 consists of 14 residues. The CDR3 is CATSRGTAIYGYTF. In DNA form, the CDR3 reads TGTGCCACCAGCAGAGGGACAGCGATCTATGGCTACACCTTC.

This clone appeared a single time. This chain uses TRBV28 with TRBJ1-5, with 9 bases identical to TRBD1. J lost 3 bases, V lost 6 bases, and 3 bases had no gene match. This CDR3 comprises 14 residues. Germline-derived CDR1 and CDR2 are MDHEN and SYDVKM. Here the CDR3 reads CASRDRGSNQPQHF. CDR3 DNA sequence: TGTGCCAGCAGGGACAGGGGATCCAATCAGCCCCAGCATTTT.

The chain combines TRBV29-1 with TRBJ2-7; 8 nucleotides match TRBD1. V shed 7 bases, J shed 3 bases, and the junction held 5 bases outside the gene matches. This CDR3 contains 12 residues. The germline V gene encodes CDR1 SQVTM and CDR2 ANQGSEA. The DNA for the CDR3 is TGCAGCGCCATAGACAGGGGCTACGAGCAGTACTTC. It yields the protein CSAIDRGYEQYF.

The chain recombines TRBV18 with TRBJ2-1; the D gene is possibly TRBD2 (6 bases). The germline gives CDR1 KGHSH, CDR2 LQKENI. CDR3 length equals 12 residues. Deletions cut 4 bases from V and 12 bases from J, with 13 bases between. CDR3 coding DNA: TGTGCCAGCTCACGACCTGGGGGGACGCAGTTCTTC. Translating gives CASSRPGGTQFF.

The chain is built from TRBV19 and TRBJ1-2; D perhaps matches TRBD1 (5 bases). Trimming shortened V by 5 bases and J by 7 bases, and 11 bases separated the two germline ends. Germline values: CDR1 LNHDA, CDR2 SQIVND (reference sequence). This CDR3 has 12 residues. CDR3 sequence reads: CASSPGLFGYTF. The CDR3 nucleotides are TGTGCCAGTAGTCCGGGACTTTTTGGCTACACCTTC.

This sequence joins TRBV4-1 and TRBJ2-3, with TRBD2 matching 9 bases. CDR1 is MGHRA and CDR2 is YSYEKL in the germline V gene. Trimming removed 3 bases from V and 3 bases from J; junction bases left unmatched: 4. There are 15 residues in the CDR3. The CDR3 region is CASSHPAGGTDTQYF. CDR3 coding DNA: TGCGCCAGCAGCCACCCTGCGGGGGGGACAGATACGCAGTATTTT.

The gene calls are TRBV25-1 and TRBJ2-7; 10 nucleotides agree with TRBD1. CDR3 size: 15 residues. The germline V gene has CDR1 MGHDK and CDR2 SYGVNS. V shed 2 bases, J shed 6 bases, and the junction held 7 bases outside the gene matches. DNA for the CDR3: TGTGCCAGCAGTGAAGCGGGGACAGGGGTGCGCGAGCAGTACTTC. This gives the protein CASSEAGTGVREQYF.

The chain employs TRBV11-2 and TRBJ1-3; 8 bases agree with TRBD1. Germline V lookup: CDR1 SGHAT, CDR2 FQNNGV. With V trimmed by 2 bases and J by 3 bases, 3 bases remained unmatched. CDR3 length: 15 amino acids. The CDR3: CASSLPGGGGNTIYF. The CDR3 region has the DNA TGTGCCAGCAGCTTACCAGGGGGCGGTGGAAACACCATATATTTT. Looking up the rest from reference TRBV11-2 and TRBJ1-3 gives the full variable domain: EAGVAQSPRYKIIEKRQSVAFWCNPISGHATLYWYQQILGQGPKLLIQFQNNGVVDDSQLPKDRFSAERLKGVDSTLKIQPAKLEDSAVYLCASSLPGGGGNTIYFGEGSWLTVV.

The chain joins TRBV5-1 to TRBJ1-1, with D perhaps TRBD1 (6 bases). CDR3 size: 14 residues. V lost 2 bases and J 0 bases, leaving 8 bases between the germline ends. Germline V gives CDR1 SGHRS, CDR2 YFSETQ. CDR3 amino acids: CASSLGGMNTEAFF. CDR3 coding DNA: TGCGCCAGCAGCTTAGGGGGAATGAACACTGAAGCTTTCTTT.

V and J are TRBV5-4 and TRBJ2-7; 9 bases agree with TRBD1. Germline V CDR1 and CDR2: SGHNT, YYREEE (reference sequence). The CDR3 consists of 17 residues. Losses at the gene ends were 3 bases for V and 0 bases for J; bases not matched to a gene: 10. This CDR3 is CASSWTPGTGPSYEQYF. Written as DNA, the CDR3 is TGTGCCAGCAGCTGGACCCCCGGGACAGGGCCCTCCTACGAGCAGTACTTC.

This chain uses TRBV18 with TRBJ1-1; a weak D match, TRBD1 (5 bases). The germline gives CDR1 KGHSH, CDR2 LQKENI. CDR3 size: 12 residues. The V gene lost 6 bases and the J gene lost 5 bases, with 10 bases spanning the gap. CDR3 loop: CASSLKGTEAFF. CDR3 nucleotides: TGTGCCAGCTCCCTCAAGGGGACTGAAGCTTTCTTT.

This clone has only a few counts. This chain links TRBV5-4 with TRBJ1-2; maybe TRBD1 (6 bases). The V gene lost 0 bases and the J gene lost 1 base, with 10 bases spanning the gap. The V gene's germline CDR1 is SGHNT and CDR2 YYREEE (reference sequence). The CDR3 runs to 15 residues. CDR3 amino acids: CASSLEGGVNYGYTF. Written as DNA, the CDR3 is TGTGCCAGCAGCTTGGAGGGGGGGGTTAACTATGGCTACACCTTC.

The V and J genes are TRBV7-9 and TRBJ2-7; possible D gene TRBD1, 5 bases. This CDR3 region has 16 residues. CDR1 is SEHNR, CDR2 FQNEAQ, per germline (reference sequence). The V and J ends lost 3 bases and 3 bases respectively, with 18 bases between them. The CDR3 loop is CASSFAGGAANYEQYF. In DNA, the CDR3 is TGTGCCAGCAGCTTTGCCGGTGGGGCGGCCAACTACGAGCAGTACTTC.

The chain couples TRBV7-3 to TRBJ2-1; 11 bases fit TRBD2. Germline CDR1 and CDR2: SGHTA and FQGTGA. The V gene end was trimmed by 5 bases and the J gene end by 10 bases; junction bases not matched to a gene: 7. This CDR3 spans 14 amino acids. Here the CDR3 reads CASSPLAGGLEQFF. CDR3 nucleotides: TGTGCCAGCAGCCCCCTAGCGGGGGGTTTAGAGCAGTTCTTC. Based on the CDR3 plus reference TRBV7-3 and TRBJ2-1, the full variable domain is GAGVSQTPSNKVTEKGKYVELRCDPISGHTALYWYRQSLGQGPEFLIYFQGTGAADDSGLPNDRFFAVRPEGSVSTLKIQRTERGDSAVYLCASSPLAGGLEQFFGPGTRLTVL.

This clone was found a few times. The chain uses TRBV5-8 and TRBJ1-5; weak D call: TRBD1 (6 bases). The germline CDR1 and CDR2 sequences are SGHTS and YDEGEE. The CDR3 loop spans 15 amino acids. Trimming stripped 0 bases from V and 7 bases from J, with 14 bases between. The CDR3 spells CASSLDGRGGQPQHF. The CDR3 DNA reads TGTGCCAGCAGCTTGGACGGCAGGGGTGGGCAGCCCCAGCATTTT.

This sequence joins TRBV9 and TRBJ1-4; weak D call: TRBD1 (6 bases). The CDR3 sequence is 16 residues long. The germline V gene encodes CDR1 SGDLS and CDR2 YYNGEE. The V end was cut by 4 bases, the J end by 3 bases, with 16 bases between. CDR3 sequence: CASSLAPDSANEKLFF. The CDR3 region has the DNA TGTGCCAGCAGCTTAGCTCCGGACAGCGCTAATGAAAAACTGTTTTTT.

J is TRBJ2-1 and V is TRBV5-6; 11 nucleotides match TRBD2. The ends lost 6 bases at V and 0 bases at J; junction bases unmatched: 8. This CDR3 spans 17 amino acids. Germline assignment: CDR1 SGHDT and CDR2 YYEEEE. The CDR3 is CASKGLAALSSYNEQFF. Written as DNA, the CDR3 is TGTGCCAGCAAGGGACTAGCGGCCCTCAGCTCCTACAATGAGCAGTTCTTC.

CDR3 in amino acids: CASSAGVLNQPQHF. CDR3 nucleotides: TGTGCCAGCAGCGCAGGGGTCCTAAATCAGCCCCAGCATTTT. J is TRBJ1-5 and V is TRBV2, with D possibly TRBD1 on 6 matching bases. The V gene's germline CDR1 is SNHLY and CDR2 FYNNEI. The CDR3 sequence is 14 residues long. The V end was cut by 6 bases, the J end by 4 bases, with 13 bases between.

This chain connects TRBV19 to TRBJ2-1; a possible D gene is TRBD2 (5 bases). Germline assignment: CDR1 LNHDA and CDR2 SQIVND (reference sequence). This CDR3 is built from 17 residues. V gave up 2 bases and J gave up 6 bases, with 20 bases separating them. The CDR3 here is CASSISPSAGWGNEQFF. For the CDR3, the DNA is TGTGCCAGTAGTATAAGCCCGTCGGCGGGCTGGGGCAATGAGCAGTTCTTC.

The rearrangement links TRBV2 to TRBJ2-7; TRBD1 aligns across 9 bases. The CDR3 is 16 amino acids. Germline values: CDR1 SNHLY, CDR2 FYNNEI. The J segment lost 5 bases and the V segment lost 3 bases, leaving 11 bases of the junction unmatched. The CDR3 DNA is TGTGCCAGCAGTGACCCTTTCCGGGACAGGGACCACGAGCAGTACTTC. It specifies CASSDPFRDRDHEQYF.

In the case of this clone: Germline is not matched at one junction end, which may reflect a read error. V and J are TRBV4-2 and TRBJ1-2; D not resolved. This CDR3 is 12 amino acids long. Per germline, CDR1 LGHNA and CDR2 YNFKEQ. This chain's CDR3 is CASSQVTKPPFF. In nucleotides, the CDR3 is TGTGCCAGCAGCCAAGTTACAAAACCTCCTTTCTTC.

CDR3 DNA: TGTGCCAGCAGCTTTTCGCGGGGGGGCAATGAGCAGTTCTTC. Encoded protein: CASSFSRGGNEQFF. The V call is TRBV7-9, the J call TRBJ2-1; 9 nucleotides match TRBD2. CDR1 is SEHNR, CDR2 FQNEAQ, per germline (reference sequence). This CDR3 has 14 residues. The J segment lost 6 bases and the V segment lost 3 bases, leaving 3 bases of the junction unmatched.

The count of this clone is one. This sequence joins TRBV19 and TRBJ2-7, with D perhaps matching TRBD2 (6 bases). The CDR3 runs to 14 residues. Trimming stripped 5 bases from V and 2 bases from J, with 13 bases between. CDR1 and CDR2 (germline): LNHDA, SQIVND (reference sequence). The chain's CDR3 is CASSVGTGPYEQYF. The CDR3 coding sequence is TGTGCCAGTAGTGTTGGGACTGGCCCCTACGAGCAGTACTTC.